Each of the 30 T cell receptor beta chains below was sequenced from the same sample in a study of vaccination and CD4 T cells after COVID-19. Treatment defined: approximately nine-day PBMC culture with coronavirus spike peptide pools or control peptides (ViraFEST assay). No antigen has been identified for these receptors. Sequencing of cultured CD4+ T cell DNA used the Oncomine TCR Beta short-read assay. TCRdb re-called the PCR reads through MiXCR, storing one row per CDR3 protein. The sample contains thousands of distinct CDR3 sequences, around two thirds of which appear only once. The sequenced material came from CD4+ T cells from blood, cultured in vitro. Receptor source: a human donor who had recovered from COVID-19.

The chain carries TRBV7-2 and TRBJ2-1; the match to TRBD2 covers 11 bases. CDR3 length: 15 residues. From germline, CDR1 is SGHTA and CDR2 FQGNSA. Trimming took 5 bases from V and 8 from J; bases not matched to a gene: 8. The CDR3 loop is CASSLLAGGPDEQFF. Here the CDR3 DNA reads TGTGCCAGCAGCCTATTAGCGGGGGGGCCCGATGAGCAGTTCTTC. The full variable domain, in which reference TRBV7-2 and TRBJ2-1 provide the parts outside the CDR3, is GAGVSQSPSNKVTEKGKDVELRCDPISGHTALYWYRQSLGQGLEFLIYFQGNSAPDKSGLPSDRFSAERTGGSVSTLTIQRTQQEDSAVYLCASSLLAGGPDEQFFGPGTRLTVL.

This chain connects TRBV2 to TRBJ2-1, with 8 bases matching TRBD1. V gave up 5 bases and J gave up 2 bases; unmatched junction bases: 5. There are 15 residues in the CDR3. Germline V CDR1 and CDR2: SNHLY, FYNNEI. CDR3 sequence: CASSPDRGTYNEQFF. CDR3 nucleotides: TGTGCCAGCAGTCCCGACAGGGGTACCTACAATGAGCAGTTCTTC.

This rearrangement joins TRBV21-1 to TRBJ2-3; the table's TRBD2 call for D was not verified on the DNA. TRBV21-1 corresponds to a pseudogene. This CDR3 has 17 amino acids. The CDR3 is CASSKPDLAEGTDTQYF. The CDR3 DNA reads as TGTGCCAGCAGCAAACCAGATCTAGCGGAGGGCACAGATACGCAGTATTTT.

The genes are TRBV18 and TRBJ1-1, with TRBD1 matching 8 bases. Germline CDR1 is KGHSH and CDR2 is LQKENI. Unmatched junction bases numbered 9, after V lost 3 bases and J lost 3 bases. CDR3 length equals 16 residues. CDR3 nucleotide sequence: TGTGCCAGCTCACCTCGTCAGGGGGCGTGGCACACTGAAGCTTTCTTT. This encodes CASSPRQGAWHTEAFF.

The V and J genes are TRBV6-2 or TRBV6-3 and TRBJ1-2; no firm D call. The V end lost 1 base, the J end lost 4 bases, and 10 bases lay between the germline ends. Per the germline V gene, CDR1 is MNHEY and CDR2 is SVGEGT. The CDR3 is 14 residues long. The CDR3 region has the DNA TGTGCCAGCAGTTACTACACGGCTCTCTATGGCTACACCTTC. As protein: CASSYYTALYGYTF.

This clonotype appeared a few times. Sequence at one end of the junction differs from germline and may be a read error. J is TRBJ2-2 and V is TRBV6-5, with TRBD2 identical over 8 bases. The CDR3 runs 18 residues. Germline CDR1 MNHEY, CDR2 SVGAGI. CDR3 nucleotides: TGTGCCAGCAGTTCTCAGAGCGGGAGCACGAAGAACAGCGGGGAGCTGTTTTTT. Its translation is CASSSQSGSTKNSGELFF.

In this sample, this clonotype turned up a few times. In nucleotides, the CDR3 is TGTGCCAGCAGCTTTGAGCTACCAGGGGATGGCTACACCTTC. It specifies CASSFELPGDGYTF. The chain employs TRBV7-9 and TRBJ1-2, with a possible D match to TRBD1 (6 bases). Germline V gives CDR1 SEHNR, CDR2 FQNEAQ (reference sequence). The CDR3 contains 14 residues. The ends were cut back, 3 bases at V and 6 bases at J, with 14 bases in the middle.

V gene TRBV10-1 combines with J gene TRBJ2-3; 7 bases fit TRBD2. In germline, CDR1 is WNHNN, CDR2 SYGVQD (reference sequence). With 8 bases clipped from V and 1 base from J, the junction kept 3 bases outside the gene matches. CDR3 length equals 13 residues. The DNA of the CDR3 is TGCGCCAGCGGAGCGGGGCGCACAGATACGCAGTATTTT. This encodes CASGAGRTDTQYF.

The chain links TRBV24-1 to TRBJ2-3; D is perhaps TRBD2 (6 bases). V dropped 1 base and J dropped 3 bases, with 13 bases sitting between them. CDR1 KGHDR and CDR2 SFDVKD come from the germline V gene. The CDR3 is made up of 16 amino acids. CDR3 DNA: TGTGCCACCAGTGATTTAGGCGGGATGGGTACAGATACGCAGTATTTT. Amino acid sequence: CATSDLGGMGTDTQYF.

The chain has TRBV12-3 or TRBV12-4 and TRBJ1-5; no firm D call. V gave up 2 bases and J gave up 5 bases, with 4 bases separating them. The CDR3 has 12 amino acids. CDR3 DNA: TGTGCCAGCAGTTTAATTGATCAGCCCCAGCATTTT. Encoded protein: CASSLIDQPQHF.

The rearrangement joins TRBV14 to TRBJ1-1, with unresolved D. CDR3 length: 13 residues. Trimming removed 3 bases at V and 4 bases at J, with 9 bases between. CDR1 and CDR2 (germline): SGHDN, FVKESK. The CDR3 sequence: CASSQTRTTEAFF. The CDR3 region has the DNA TGTGCCAGCAGCCAGACCAGGACCACTGAAGCTTTCTTT.

The CDR3 region is CASSQTQGSYTEAFF. The CDR3 coding sequence is TGTGCCAGCAGCCAGACACAGGGGTCCTACACTGAAGCTTTCTTT. This chain uses TRBV7-2 with TRBJ1-1; 7 nucleotides match TRBD1. Losses at the gene ends were 5 bases for V and 3 bases for J; bases not matched to a gene: 9. The CDR3 covers 15 residues. Germline CDR1 SGHTA, CDR2 FQGNSA. The complete variable domain, with remaining parts taken from reference TRBV7-2 and TRBJ1-1, reads GAGVSQSPSNKVTEKGKDVELRCDPISGHTALYWYRQSLGQGLEFLIYFQGNSAPDKSGLPSDRFSAERTGGSVSTLTIQRTQQEDSAVYLCASSQTQGSYTEAFFGQGTRLTVV.

The CDR3 DNA reads as TGTGCCAGCAGCTTAAGAACGAACACTGAAGCTTTCTTT. Protein: CASSLRTNTEAFF. J is TRBJ1-1 and V is TRBV7-2; no definite D call. CDR3 length: 13 residues. The V gene's germline CDR1 is SGHTA and CDR2 FQGNSA. Deletions cut 2 bases from V and 1 base from J, with 5 bases between.

On this clonotype itself: Mismatch with germline at one junction end may stem from a read error. The chain couples TRBV7-3 to TRBJ2-5; D may be TRBD1 (6 bases). Germline V gene lookup returns CDR1 SGHTA and CDR2 FQGTGA. CDR3 size: 15 residues. This CDR3 is CASSLTPVRGETQYF. CDR3 sequence (DNA): TGTGCCAGCAGCCTAACCCCCGTCAGGGGAGAGACCCAGTACTTC. The variable domain in full, completed from reference TRBV7-3 and TRBJ2-5, reads GAGVSQTPSNKVTEKGKYVELRCDPISGHTALYWYRQSLGQGPEFLIYFQGTGAADDSGLPNDRFFAVRPEGSVSTLKIQRTERGDSAVYLCASSLTPVRGETQYFGPGTRLLVL.

The genes are TRBV24-1 and TRBJ2-5; possible D gene TRBD2, 6 bases. V lost 9 bases to trimming and J lost 2 bases, with 18 bases between them. The CDR3 runs to 15 residues. Germline V gene sequence: CDR1 KGHDR, CDR2 SFDVKD. This CDR3 reads CATSAGHSSQETQYF. Here the CDR3 DNA reads TGTGCCACCTCAGCGGGTCACTCCTCACAAGAGACCCAGTACTTC.

This clonotype was counted a single time. The gene calls are TRBV20-1 and TRBJ2-1, with 13 positions matching TRBD2. Germline values: CDR1 DFQATT, CDR2 SNEGSKA (reference sequence). After removal of 5 bases from V and 12 bases from J, the junction contained 10 bases not matched to a gene. The CDR3 spans 14 residues. The CDR3 loop reads CSASGLAGKGRQFF. CDR3 bases: TGCAGTGCTTCGGGACTAGCGGGAAAGGGGAGGCAGTTCTTC.

The genes are TRBV24-1 and TRBJ2-2, with D uncertain. V was shortened by 3 bases and J by 0 bases, with 4 bases between the two germline ends. Germline V gene sequence: CDR1 KGHDR, CDR2 SFDVKD. The CDR3 loop spans 14 amino acids. The CDR3 bases are TGTGCCACCAGTGATCGGACGAACACCGGGGAGCTGTTTTTT. Its translation: CATSDRTNTGELFF.

This clonotype was seen a handful of times. The genes are TRBV20-1 and TRBJ1-1; TRBD1 aligns across 9 bases. Germline-derived CDR1 and CDR2 are DFQATT and SNEGSKA (reference sequence). The CDR3 has 13 residues. The V and J ends lost 2 bases and 4 bases, in that order; junction bases with no gene match: 2. The CDR3 nucleotides are TGCAGTGCTAGACGGGACAGGGCCACTGAAGCTTTCTTT. Protein product: CSARRDRATEAFF.

The chain carries TRBV2 and TRBJ1-2; 8 bases are shared with TRBD1. The CDR3 length is 15 residues. The germline V gene encodes CDR1 SNHLY and CDR2 FYNNEI. Trimming took 1 base from V and 12 from J; bases not matched to a gene: 13. Here the CDR3 reads CASSEGGQGKGGHTF. The CDR3 coding sequence is TGTGCCAGCAGTGAAGGAGGACAGGGAAAGGGAGGCCACACCTTC.

V is TRBV10-3 and J is TRBJ1-5; the D is unclear. CDR3 size: 12 residues. Trimming left V 4 bases short and J 6 bases short, with 7 bases between. Germline loops: CDR1 ENHRY, CDR2 SYGVKD. The CDR3 loop is CAISGQSQPQHF. DNA for the CDR3: TGTGCCATCAGTGGTCAAAGTCAGCCCCAGCATTTT.

The chain carries TRBV2 and TRBJ2-3, with D uncertain. The CDR3 totals 14 residues. Germline-derived CDR1 and CDR2 are SNHLY and FYNNEI. V gave up 4 bases and J gave up 0 bases, with 8 bases separating them. CDR3 in amino acids: CASSVRGSTDTQYF. The CDR3, as DNA: TGTGCCAGCAGTGTTCGCGGTAGCACAGATACGCAGTATTTT. Together with reference TRBV2 and TRBJ2-3, the CDR3 gives the full variable domain: EPEVTQTPSHQVTQMGQEVILRCVPISNHLYFYWYRQILGQKVEFLVSFYNNEISEKSEIFDDQFSVERPDGSNFTLKIRSTKLEDSAMYFCASSVRGSTDTQYFGPGTRLTVL.

The genes are TRBV6-1 and TRBJ1-3; D not resolved. Trimming pared 6 bases from V and 0 bases from J, leaving 9 bases between. Germline values: CDR1 MNHNS, CDR2 SASEGT. This CDR3 has 14 residues. CDR3 region: CASRTGTSGNTIYF. CDR3 bases: TGTGCCAGCAGGACTGGTACCTCTGGAAACACCATATATTTT.

This clonotype has only a few counts. The chain is built from TRBV9 and TRBJ2-1, with 9 bases fitting TRBD1. Germline V lookup: CDR1 SGDLS, CDR2 YYNGEE. The CDR3 is made up of 16 amino acids. The ends lost 0 bases at V and 4 bases at J; junction bases unmatched: 5. Here the CDR3 DNA reads TGTGCCAGCAGCGTAGTTGGGGGACAGGGTTACAATGAGCAGTTCTTC. Protein: CASSVVGGQGYNEQFF.

This chain uses TRBV7-2 with TRBJ2-3, with D perhaps matching TRBD2 (6 bases). The CDR3 loop spans 15 amino acids. Between the trimmed V and J ends, which lost 2 bases and 2 bases, there was a span of 11 bases. Germline V gene lookup returns CDR1 SGHTA and CDR2 FQGNSA. For the CDR3, the DNA is TGTGCCAGCAGCTTACCCGGGACTGACACAGATACGCAGTATTTT. It is translated as CASSLPGTDTDTQYF.

V usage is TRBV20-1 and J usage is TRBJ1-1; 7 nucleotides line up with TRBD1. In germline, CDR1 is DFQATT, CDR2 SNEGSKA (reference sequence). V shed 3 bases and J 1 base; nucleotides not matched to a gene: 8. The CDR3 runs to 15 residues. The CDR3 bases are TGCAGTGCTAGGGAGTACACAGGGGCGAACACTGAAGCTTTCTTT. This gives the protein CSAREYTGANTEAFF.

The chain joins TRBV6-1 to TRBJ1-2; D remains ambiguous. V lost 0 bases to trimming and J lost 8 bases, with 10 bases between them. Germline V lookup: CDR1 MNHNS, CDR2 SASEGT. CDR3 length equals 13 residues. CDR3 amino acids: CASSEARPRGYTF. DNA for the CDR3: TGTGCCAGCAGTGAAGCGCGGCCGAGAGGCTACACCTTC.

This clonotype showed up just a few times. The rearrangement joins TRBV10-3 to TRBJ1-1; D remains unclear. Germline lookup yields CDR1 ENHRY and CDR2 SYGVKD. V lost 3 bases and J 2 bases, leaving 7 bases between the germline ends. The CDR3 totals 13 residues. The CDR3 sequence is CAISEARNTEAFF. In DNA, the CDR3 is TGTGCCATCAGTGAAGCGAGAAACACTGAAGCTTTCTTT.

In its sample, this clonotype was seen a few times. The gene calls are TRBV2 and TRBJ1-2, with a weak D call TRBD1 (5 bases). This CDR3 comprises 12 residues. In germline, CDR1 is SNHLY, CDR2 FYNNEI. Trimming stripped 2 bases from V and 7 bases from J, with 8 bases between. CDR3 amino acids: CASSEQGFGYTF. The CDR3 DNA sequence: TGTGCCAGCAGTGAACAGGGCTTTGGCTACACCTTC.

This sequence joins TRBV30 and TRBJ1-6; 8 positions match TRBD1. This CDR3 contains 15 residues. The germline CDR1 and CDR2 sequences are GTSNPN and SVGIG (reference sequence). V shed 0 bases, J shed 7 bases, and the junction held 5 bases outside the gene matches. The CDR3 DNA follows: TGTGCCTGGAGTGTACTAACAGGGGGGAATTCACCCCTCCACTTT. This sequence encodes CAWSVLTGGNSPLHF.

The rearrangement links TRBV6-5 to TRBJ1-2; D is unclear. This CDR3 is built from 14 residues. Germline V CDR1 and CDR2: MNHEY, SVGAGI. V lost 2 bases and J lost 4, with 11 bases in between. In DNA form, the CDR3 reads TGTGCCAGCAGTTACGCCGGGAGGAGCTATGGCTACACCTTC. This encodes CASSYAGRSYGYTF.